This T cell receptor beta chain was profiled in a study of blood T cell repertoires in COVID-19. In the study overall: Acute and convalescent COVID-19 specimens originated in the United States, Italy and Spain. PBMCs, B-cell-depleted T cells, or T cells provided the cDNA or gDNA that made up the material.

This clone is a singleton in its sample. Methods used by the authors: Amplification with reference gene primers provided the estimates of nucleated cell counts. Method: immunoSEQ multiplex PCR; TCRdb's copy keeps in-frame clones and lacks some. The DNA gave D and trimming, while V, J and clone size come from that table. Of about 380,000 clones detected, around 84% appear once; the ten largest clones hold about 1%. V lost 0 bases to trimming and J lost 4 bases; unmatched junction nucleotides: 3. This CDR3 comprises 14 residues. Germline V CDR1 and CDR2: SGDLS, YYNGEE. The rearrangement uses TRBV9 and TRBJ1-2; 7 bases are shared with TRBD1. Input material: peripheral blood. The receptor's source is a human donor with acute or convalescent COVID-19. The donor label of this sample is uncertain. The CDR3 sequence: CASSVDRGLYGYTF. As DNA, the CDR3 is TGTGCCAGCAGCGTAGACAGGGGCCTCTATGGCTACACCTTC. Full variable domain (rest looked up from reference TRBV9 and TRBJ1-2): DSGVTQTPKHLITATGQRVTLRCSPRSGDLSVYWYQQSLDQGLQFLIQYYNGEERAKGNILERFSAQQFPDLHSELNLSSLELGDSALYFCASSVDRGLYGYTFGSGTRLTVV.